These 3 T cell receptor beta chains originate from one sample sequenced in a study of T cells in Graves' hyperthyroidism and ophthalmopathy. Amplified regions were TCR beta CDR3 sequences from RNA transcripts. The HTBI set primed first-round TCR CDR3 RT-PCR. Each CDR3 protein gets one entry after TCRdb re-called the multiplex PCR reads with MiXCR. The sample consists of around 290,000 distinct CDR3 sequences, approximately 15% of them appearing once. Sequencing was performed on blood. The receptors were gathered from a woman in her fifties or sixties with Graves' ophthalmopathy.

In this sample, this clonotype turned up many times. This chain joins TRBV3-1 and TRBJ2-7; possibly TRBD1 for D (6 bases). Germline V gives CDR1 LGHDT, CDR2 YNNKEL (reference sequence). V was cut by 4 bases and J by 3 bases, with 13 bases left in between. This CDR3 contains 14 residues. The CDR3 DNA sequence: TGTGCCAGCAGCCCATTCGGGACACTCTACGAGCAGTACTTC. Its protein product is CASSPFGTLYEQYF.

In its sample, this clonotype was seen once. The gene calls are TRBV9 and TRBJ1-1; TRBD1 aligns across 7 bases. The CDR3 runs to 12 residues. Germline V gene lookup returns CDR1 SGDLS and CDR2 YYNGEE. Losses at the gene ends were 4 bases for V and 10 bases for J; bases not matched to a gene: 7. The chain's CDR3 is CASSSQTGRAFF. The CDR3 DNA reads as TGTGCCAGCAGCTCACAGACAGGGAGAGCTTTCTTT.

As for this clonotype: This clone may be a read error of a much larger clone one base away. This sequence joins TRBV18 and TRBJ1-1, with 7 bases identical to TRBD1. Germline CDR1 and CDR2: KGHSH and LQKENI. J lost 1 base, V lost 3 bases, and 5 bases had no gene match. There are 15 residues in the CDR3. In DNA form, the CDR3 reads TGTGCCAGCTCACCCCTCACAGGGGCGAACACTGAAGCTTTCTTT. It encodes CASSPLTGANTEAFF.